This entry is about one T cell receptor (beta chain). Its antigen remains unknown. This sample is part of a study of beta chain features in type 1 diabetes. V was clipped by 5 bases and J by 9 bases, with 17 bases between them. The germline gives CDR1 KGHSH, CDR2 LQKENI. The CDR3 is made up of 13 amino acids. Study-wide findings and caveats: The analysis here could not establish whether HLA type shapes TCRB rearrangement. Highly expressing activated T cells could be over-counted with a cDNA template. VDJ junctions from patients with type 1 diabetes contained fewer insertions and more deletions.

Researchers reported sorting CD4+ naive, central memory, regulatory and stem cell-like memory cells via CD45RO/CCR7/CD25/CD127/CD95/CD27. Sequenced material consisted of expressed TCRB transcripts (all of the isolated RNA was reverse transcribed). Libraries were prepared by immunoSEQ multiplex PCR; TCRdb keeps only in-frame clonotypes and omits some of them. The repertoire holds 860,000 or so clones, with 15% to 20% as singletons. The receptor was derived from a woman aged 18-30 years in good health. V is TRBV18 and J is TRBJ2-7, with D perhaps TRBD1 (5 bases). Sequenced: naive CD4+ T cells from blood. This chain's CDR3 is CASSAQGSQGQYF. The CDR3, as DNA: TGTGCCAGCTCAGCTCAAGGTAGCCAGGGGCAGTACTTC.